These 8 T cell receptor beta chains share one sample of origin, sequenced in a study of shared clonotypes between healthy human individuals. Some clones are missing from TCRdb's copy, which holds only in-frame ones; the method was immunoSEQ multiplex PCR. The table has about 550,000 clones, roughly 95% seen once. Positive CCR7 selection of CD45RO-negative cells yielded the naive CD8 cells, and terminally differentiated effector memory CD45RA+ cells were excluded. The sequenced material came from naive CD8+ T cells sorted from blood. These receptor sequences come from a woman aged 25 to 39 in good health.

The rearrangement joins TRBV5-4 to TRBJ2-1, with a tentative D call TRBD1 (6 bases). V lost 5 bases to trimming and J lost 10 bases, with 10 bases between them. Germline CDR1 reads SGHNT; CDR2 reads YYREEE (reference sequence). The CDR3 totals 11 residues. CDR3 nucleotide sequence: TGTGCCAGCAGTTCCGGGACAGAGCAGTTCTTC. This encodes CASSSGTEQFF.

CDR3 coding DNA: TGTGCCAGCAGTTCAGGGTACCAAGAGACCCAGTACTTC. Residues: CASSSGYQETQYF. J is TRBJ2-5 and V is TRBV2; possible D gene TRBD1, 5 bases. V lost 5 bases and J 0 bases, leaving 7 bases between the germline ends. Per germline, CDR1 SNHLY and CDR2 FYNNEI. There are 13 residues in the CDR3.

This clone was seen once. The rearrangement links TRBV9 to TRBJ2-5, with 9 nucleotides matching TRBD2. The CDR3 has 15 amino acids. Trimming at V came to 3 bases and at J to 5 bases, leaving 8 bases not matched to a gene. CDR1 is SGDLS and CDR2 is YYNGEE in the germline V gene. The CDR3 DNA is TGTGCCAGCAGCGATAGCGGGAGCCATTTCGAGACCCAGTACTTC. As protein: CASSDSGSHFETQYF.

The chain has TRBV7-9 and TRBJ1-2; D possibly corresponds to TRBD1 (5 bases). V lost 3 bases and J lost 2, with 13 bases in between. The CDR3 is made up of 15 amino acids. Germline CDR1 reads SEHNR; CDR2 reads FQNEAQ (reference sequence). CDR3 loop: CASSFGGSKNYGYTF. Here the CDR3 DNA reads TGTGCCAGCAGCTTTGGGGGGTCCAAGAACTATGGCTACACCTTC.

The CDR3 coding sequence is TGTGCCAGCATCGAGCACAGGGGAGCGAACACTGAAGCTTTCTTT. Translated: CASIEHRGANTEAFF. The rearrangement uses TRBV5-6 and TRBJ1-1, with 7 nucleotides matching TRBD1. The ends lost 6 bases at V and 1 base at J; junction bases unmatched: 9. The CDR3 is 15 residues long. CDR1 is SGHDT, CDR2 YYEEEE, per germline.

The chain couples TRBV6-5 to TRBJ2-2, with 7 positions matching TRBD2. Germline lookup yields CDR1 MNHEY and CDR2 SVGAGI. The CDR3 has 16 residues. The V gene end was trimmed by 2 bases and the J gene end by 0 bases; junction bases not matched to a gene: 3. CDR3 nucleotides: TGTGCCAGCAGTTACCGAGCGGGGACGAACACCGGGGAGCTGTTTTTT. Its protein product is CASSYRAGTNTGELFF.

The V call is TRBV5-1, the J call TRBJ2-7; possibly TRBD1 or TRBD2 for D (5 bases each). Germline V gives CDR1 SGHRS, CDR2 YFSETQ. The V end was cut by 0 bases, the J end by 5 bases, with 18 bases between. The CDR3 totals 16 residues. CDR3 in amino acids: CASSLASGTSLDEQYF. The CDR3 DNA reads as TGCGCCAGCAGCTTGGCCTCCGGGACCAGTCTCGACGAGCAGTACTTC.

This rearrangement joins TRBV11-3 to TRBJ1-5, with 7 bases fitting TRBD1. This CDR3 contains 18 residues. The trim removed 1 base at V and 1 base at J, leaving 10 bases unmatched. The V gene's germline CDR1 is SGHNT and CDR2 YENEEA. The CDR3 DNA sequence: TGTGCCAGCAGCTTAGTACCCCCGACAGGGTGGAGCAATCAGCCCCAGCATTTT. Encoded protein: CASSLVPPTGWSNQPQHF.